The 14 T cell receptor beta chains below come from one sample, sequenced in a study of T cell responses to AZD1222 COVID-19 vaccine. Libraries were prepared by immunoSEQ multiplex PCR; TCRdb keeps only in-frame clonotypes and omits some of them. This repertoire shows about 110,000 clones, roughly 84% found once; its top ten account for about 3%. The sequenced sample was peripheral blood, obtained on day 0 of AZD1222 vaccination. Every receptor here comes from an adult in good health.

The V gene is TRBV29-1, the J gene TRBJ1-2; 12 nucleotides match TRBD1. There are 13 residues in the CDR3. The V segment lost 6 bases and the J segment 8 bases; nucleotides outside the gene matches: 7. Germline lookup yields CDR1 SQVTM and CDR2 ANQGSEA. For the CDR3, the DNA is TGCAGCGTACCAGGGACAGGGGGCGAGGGCTACACCTTC. This gives the protein CSVPGTGGEGYTF.

This clone was seen just once. This chain connects TRBV28 to TRBJ1-6; D may be TRBD1 (5 bases). In germline, CDR1 is MDHEN, CDR2 SYDVKM. The V end was cut by 8 bases, the J end by 7 bases, with 15 bases between. The length of the CDR3 is 14 residues. The CDR3 here is CASCPGLLNSPLHF. DNA for the CDR3: TGTGCCAGCTGCCCGGGACTGCTAAATTCACCCCTCCACTTT. The full variable domain, completed using reference TRBV28 and TRBJ1-6, is DVKVTQSSRYLVKRTGEKVFLECVQDMDHENMFWYRQDPGLGLRLIYFSYDVKMKEKGDIPEGYSVSREKKERFSLILESASTNQTSMYLCASCPGLLNSPLHFGNGTRLTVT.

V usage is TRBV2 and J usage is TRBJ1-1; the D is unclear. Trimming pared 10 bases from V and 1 base from J, leaving 22 bases between. CDR3 size: 16 residues. Per the germline V gene, CDR1 is SNHLY and CDR2 is FYNNEI. The CDR3 region is CAKEGREKNSNTEAFF. As DNA, the CDR3 is TGTGCCAAAGAGGGTAGGGAAAAAAACTCGAACACTGAAGCTTTCTTT.

The J gene is TRBJ2-3, the V gene TRBV29-1; D is undetermined. With 5 bases removed from V and 5 bases from J, the gap between germline ends came to 17 bases. Germline assignment: CDR1 SQVTM and CDR2 ANQGSEA. The CDR3 sequence is 14 residues long. CDR3 nucleotide sequence: TGCAGCGTTAAGGCTACCTACGTTGTAGATACGCAGTATTTT. Translation: CSVKATYVVDTQYF.

V and J are TRBV2 and TRBJ1-4; D is perhaps TRBD1 (6 bases). Trimming pared 4 bases from V and 3 bases from J, leaving 12 bases between. This CDR3 is built from 15 residues. The germline V gene encodes CDR1 SNHLY and CDR2 FYNNEI. The CDR3 bases are TGTGCCAGCAGTGGGGGCAGGGGTGCTAATGAAAAACTGTTTTTT. Amino acid sequence: CASSGGRGANEKLFF.

Only a few counts were recorded for this clone. This chain joins TRBV28 and TRBJ2-7, with 12 bases that match TRBD1. The trim removed 6 bases at V and 5 bases at J, leaving 8 bases unmatched. Germline CDR1 MDHEN, CDR2 SYDVKM. The CDR3 covers 15 residues. The CDR3 DNA follows: TGTGCCAGCAGCTTAACCGGGACAGGGGGCGACGAGCAGTACTTC. As protein: CASSLTGTGGDEQYF.

The V and J genes are TRBV7-9 and TRBJ1-1; tentative D call: TRBD1 (6 bases). The CDR3 length is 14 residues. Germline assignment: CDR1 SEHNR and CDR2 FQNEAQ (reference sequence). Trimming shortened V by 5 bases and J by 1 base, and 11 bases separated the two germline ends. The chain's CDR3 is CASSEGGGNTEAFF. The CDR3 nucleotides read TGTGCCAGCAGCGAGGGAGGGGGGAACACTGAAGCTTTCTTT.

The chain has TRBV6-5 and TRBJ1-1; D ambiguous. CDR1 is MNHEY, CDR2 SVGAGI, per germline. V was shortened by 6 bases and J by 4 bases, with 9 bases between the two germline ends. The CDR3 runs to 12 residues. CDR3 DNA: TGTGCCAGCAGGGCCGGGGTCACTGAAGCTTTCTTT. This sequence encodes CASRAGVTEAFF.

The chain employs TRBV7-2 and TRBJ1-1; no definite D call. V lost 5 bases to trimming and J lost 7 bases, with 14 bases between them. The CDR3 sequence is 13 residues long. CDR1 is SGHTA, CDR2 FQGNSA, per germline. CDR3 bases: TGTGCCAGCAGCCGTCCCCCCCCAATTGAAGCTTTCTTT. This encodes CASSRPPPIEAFF.

The chain combines TRBV6-4 with TRBJ1-2; D call uncertain. CDR1 is MRHNA and CDR2 is SNTAGT in the germline V gene. V lost 0 bases and J 8 bases, leaving 10 bases between the germline ends. The CDR3 totals 13 residues. The CDR3 here is CASSDSGAPGYTF. The CDR3 DNA is TGTGCCAGCAGTGACTCGGGTGCGCCGGGCTACACCTTC.

The rearrangement joins TRBV27 to TRBJ2-7; perhaps TRBD1 as D (6 bases). The CDR3 length is 12 residues. Germline CDR1 is MNHEY and CDR2 is SMNVEV (reference sequence). Trimming stripped 5 bases from V and 4 bases from J, with 9 bases between. This chain's CDR3 is CASSPTGYEQYF. As DNA, the CDR3 is TGTGCCAGCAGTCCTACAGGGTACGAGCAGTACTTC.

The rearrangement uses TRBV6-5 and TRBJ1-4; no clear D gene. CDR1 is MNHEY and CDR2 is SVGAGI in the germline V gene. The CDR3 extends over 15 amino acids. V shed 3 bases and J shed 5 bases, with 13 bases lying between them. The CDR3 protein is CASSYAGRINEKLFF. Here the CDR3 DNA reads TGTGCCAGCAGTTATGCGGGCAGAATAAATGAAAAACTGTTTTTT.

CDR3 nucleotides: TGTGCCAGCAGTTACCCCCCGGGAGGAATCAGTAGCAATCAGCCCCAGCATTTT. Translating it yields CASSYPPGGISSNQPQHF. The chain employs TRBV6-2 or TRBV6-3 and TRBJ1-5, with D hard to call. Trimming left V 2 bases short and J 0 bases short, with 17 bases between. CDR1 MNHEY and CDR2 SVGEGT come from the germline V gene. This CDR3 spans 18 amino acids.

The chain combines TRBV25-1 with TRBJ1-1; D is uncertain. The CDR3 totals 16 residues. The V end was cut by 3 bases, the J end by 1 base, with 15 bases between. Germline-derived CDR1 and CDR2 are MGHDK and SYGVNS. CDR3 loop: CASSDEGRGGNTEAFF. The CDR3 DNA reads as TGTGCCAGCAGTGATGAGGGCAGAGGAGGGAACACTGAAGCTTTCTTT.